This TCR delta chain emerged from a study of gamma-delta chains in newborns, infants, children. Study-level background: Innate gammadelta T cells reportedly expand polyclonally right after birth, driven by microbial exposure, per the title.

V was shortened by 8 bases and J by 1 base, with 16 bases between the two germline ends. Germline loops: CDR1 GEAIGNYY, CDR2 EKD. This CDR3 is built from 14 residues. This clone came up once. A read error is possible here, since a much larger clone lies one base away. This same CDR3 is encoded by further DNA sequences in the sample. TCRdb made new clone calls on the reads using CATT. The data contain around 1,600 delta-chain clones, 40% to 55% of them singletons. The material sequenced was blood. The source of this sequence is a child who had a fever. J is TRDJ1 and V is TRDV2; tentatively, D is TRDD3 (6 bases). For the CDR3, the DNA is TGTGCCTCCTACGGGATAAGGGGCACCGATAAACTCATCTTT. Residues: CASYGIRGTDKLIF.